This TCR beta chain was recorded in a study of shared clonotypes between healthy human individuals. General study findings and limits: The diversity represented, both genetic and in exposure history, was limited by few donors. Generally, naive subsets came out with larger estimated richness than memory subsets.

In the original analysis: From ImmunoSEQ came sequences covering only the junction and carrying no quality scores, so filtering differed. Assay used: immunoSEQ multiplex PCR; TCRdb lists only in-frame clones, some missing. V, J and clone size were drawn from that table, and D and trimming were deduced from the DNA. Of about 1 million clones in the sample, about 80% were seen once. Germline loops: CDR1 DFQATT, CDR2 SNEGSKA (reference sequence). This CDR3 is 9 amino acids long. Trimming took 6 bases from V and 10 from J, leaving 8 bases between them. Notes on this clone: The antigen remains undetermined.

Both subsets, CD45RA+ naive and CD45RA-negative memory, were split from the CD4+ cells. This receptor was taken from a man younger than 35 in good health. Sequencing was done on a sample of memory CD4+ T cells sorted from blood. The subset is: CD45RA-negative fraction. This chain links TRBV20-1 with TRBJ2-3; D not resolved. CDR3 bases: TGCAGTGCCGAGTCGGCGCAGTATTTT. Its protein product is CSAESAQYF.